These T cell receptor beta chains were read from a single sample in a study of neurological immune-mediated disorders. TCRdb independently ran MiXCR on the 5' RACE reads; one entry per CDR3 protein. The sample carries tens of thousands of distinct CDR3 sequences, roughly 4.7% recorded once. The source material was PBMCs. These receptors were taken from a woman aged 30 to 39 with multiple sclerosis. Each CDR3 is given with its conserved first and last residue. The order of the fields is J gene, D gene, CDR3 length, V gene, clone size, CDR3 DNA, CDR3 protein. D genes are given only for firm matches. Size is stated for part of the rows, as once, few or many counts, or as a class when the clone is expanded.

>TRBJ2-2|TRBD1|15|TRBV7-9|many
TGTGCCAGCGGGACAGGGGGCGCAGTCACCGGGGAGCTGTTTTTT
CASGTGGAVTGELFF
>TRBJ2-5|.|13|TRBV5-1|many
TGCGCCAGCAGCTGGAGGGACCAAGAGACCCAGTACTTC
CASSWRDQETQYF
>TRBJ2-3|.|13|TRBV7-3|many
TGTGCCAGCAGCTTAACCATCACAGATACGCAGTATTTT
CASSLTITDTQYF
>TRBJ2-2|.|13|TRBV5-6|many
TGTGCCAGCAGCTTGTCGATCGGCGGGGAGCTGTTTTTT
CASSLSIGGELFF
>TRBJ2-1|.|17|TRBV3-1|many
TGTGCCAGCAGCCAAGATCCAATCCTGGCGGGACGGAATGAGCAGTTCTTC
CASSQDPILAGRNEQFF
>TRBJ2-1|TRBD2|15|TRBV29-1|many
TGCAGCGTTGCTTCCAGGACTAGATTATACAATGAGCAGTTCTTC
CSVASRTRLYNEQFF
>TRBJ2-3|TRBD2|16|TRBV6-6|many
TGTGCCAGCAGCCCTTACACTAGCGGGAGTGGAAATACGCAGTATTTT
CASSPYTSGSGNTQYF
>TRBJ2-7|.|12|TRBV20-1|.
TGCAGTGCTAGAGACCTGGGACGCGAGCAGTACTTC
CSARDLGREQYF
>TRBJ2-3|.|12|TRBV10-3|many
TGTGCCAGCCGAGGGGGCACAGATACGCAGTATTTT
CASRGGTDTQYF
>TRBJ2-7|.|14|TRBV12-3/TRBV12-4|many
TGTGCCAGCAGTCGGACATCGAGCTCCTACGAGCAGTACTTC
CASSRTSSSYEQYF
>TRBJ2-5|.|12|TRBV20-1|many
TGCAGTGCTAGAGGGAACCAAGAGACCCAGTACTTC
CSARGNQETQYF
>TRBJ2-5|TRBD1|15|TRBV20-1|many
TGCAGTGCTAGAGATTCCGGGACAGGGAAAGAGACCCAGTACTTC
CSARDSGTGKETQYF
>TRBJ1-2|.|13|TRBV20-1|many
TGCAGTGCTAGCAGGGGCGGGTCCTATGGCTACACCTTC
CSASRGGSYGYTF
>TRBJ1-2|TRBD1|15|TRBV27|many
TGTGCCAGCAGCGCTCTAAATCCGGGACAGGGGGCGCCTACCTTC
CASSALNPGQGAPTF
>TRBJ1-1|TRBD1|16|TRBV9|many
TGTGCCAGCAGCGTAGGCCAGGGGGCCTTGAACACTGAAGCTTTCTTT
CASSVGQGALNTEAFF
>TRBJ2-2|TRBD1|17|TRBV27|many
TGTGCCAGCAGTTTGTCTAACAGGGGGTTGGGCACCGGGGAGCTGTTTTTT
CASSLSNRGLGTGELFF
>TRBJ2-2|.|12|TRBV4-2|few
TGTGCCAGCAGCCAAATCCCCGGGGAGCTGTTTTTT
CASSQIPGELFF
>TRBJ2-1|.|14|TRBV6-5|many
TGTGCCAGCAGGGGGGGCGGTAAAGAGGGTGAGCAGTTCTTC
CASRGGGKEGEQFF
>TRBJ2-7|TRBD2|16|TRBV7-2|.
TGTGCCAGCAGCTTAGTGGCGGGGGATTCTCCCTACGAGCAGTACTTC
CASSLVAGDSPYEQYF
>TRBJ1-1|TRBD1|20|TRBV19|many
TGTGCCAGTAGTATGGGGCCGCGTCGACAGGGGGCCATCCTGAACACTGAAGCTTTCTTT
CASSMGPRRQGAILNTEAFF
>TRBJ2-5|TRBD1|16|TRBV7-2|few
TGTGCCAGCAGCTTAGCCGGGACAGGCCACCAAGAGACCCAGTACTTC
CASSLAGTGHQETQYF
>TRBJ2-2|.|13|TRBV5-1|many
TGCGCCAGCAGCTTGGTGTCAAACGGGGAGCTGTTTTTT
CASSLVSNGELFF
>TRBJ1-2|.|14|TRBV6-5|.
TGTGCCAGCAGTTACTCGCCCAATTCCTATGGCTACACCTTC
CASSYSPNSYGYTF
>TRBJ2-1|TRBD2|17|TRBV27|many
TGTGCCAGCAGTAAACAGGGACTAGCGAGGACCTACAATGAGCAGTTCTTC
CASSKQGLARTYNEQFF
>TRBJ2-1|.|15|TRBV12-3/TRBV12-4|many
TGTGCCAGCAGTTCCCTAAAGCGAGCTTACAATGAGCAGTTCTTC
CASSSLKRAYNEQFF
>TRBJ2-1|TRBD2|14|TRBV20-1|many
TGCAGTGCTAGCGGCGGGGGGACCTACAATGAGCAGTTCTTC
CSASGGGTYNEQFF
>TRBJ1-1|TRBD1|21|TRBV12-3/TRBV12-4|many
TGTGCCAGCAGTTCCCGCCGATTGGAGTCCCGGGACAGGGGTAGGAACACTGAAGCTTTCTTT
CASSSRRLESRDRGRNTEAFF
>TRBJ1-1|.|14|TRBV12-3/TRBV12-4|many
TGTGCCAGCAGTTCCGCCAATTCGAACACTGAAGCTTTCTTT
CASSSANSNTEAFF
>TRBJ1-4|.|14|TRBV20-1|many
TGCAGTGCAGGCCGGGACGGAGGTAATGAAAAACTGTTTTTT
CSAGRDGGNEKLFF
>TRBJ2-3|TRBD1|15|TRBV20-1|many
TGCAGTGCTAGGGGGACAGGGGGCCTCAAGGATACGCAGTATTTT
CSARGTGGLKDTQYF
>TRBJ1-5|.|14|TRBV7-2|many
TGTGCCAGCAGCTTAGCGATTATTGGCCAGCCCCAGCATTTT
CASSLAIIGQPQHF
>TRBJ2-3|TRBD2|16|TRBV5-1|many
TGCGCCAGCAGCCCGAGTTTAGCGGGGGGGCCCTATACGCAGTATTTT
CASSPSLAGGPYTQYF
>TRBJ1-2|.|16|TRBV28|few
TGTGCCAGCAGTTTGTCCTTGCGGGGGGGCAACTATGGCTACACCTTC
CASSLSLRGGNYGYTF
>TRBJ1-2|.|12|TRBV29-1|.
TGCAGCGTTGAAAGGGGGACCTATGGCTACACCTTC
CSVERGTYGYTF
>TRBJ2-1|TRBD2|13|TRBV5-1|few
TGCGCCAGCAGCTTGGAGGGACTAGGGGAGCAGTTCTTC
CASSLEGLGEQFF
>TRBJ1-2|.|14|TRBV5-1|many
TGCGCCAGCAGCTTGGCCCCGTCAGACTATGGCTACACCTTC
CASSLAPSDYGYTF
>TRBJ2-3|.|16|TRBV28|.
TGTGCCAGCAGCCTCCCTCGGGGGATGCGCACAGATACGCAGTATTTT
CASSLPRGMRTDTQYF
>TRBJ2-1|.|14|TRBV6-2/TRBV6-3|many
TGTGCCAGCAGTTACGAGCCGTATTACAATGAGCAGTTCTTC
CASSYEPYYNEQFF
>TRBJ1-2|TRBD1|15|TRBV4-2|many
TGTGCCAGCAGCCAAGAGACAGGGGCTAACTATGGCTACACCTTC
CASSQETGANYGYTF
>TRBJ2-6|.|16|TRBV5-1|few
TGCGCCAGCAGCTTGAGTAGTGGGGCCGGGGCCAACGTCCTGACTTTC
CASSLSSGAGANVLTF
>TRBJ2-3|.|17|TRBV7-2|many
TGTGCCAGCAGCTTCGGCCCCGGCTATACTAGCACAGATACGCAGTATTTT
CASSFGPGYTSTDTQYF
>TRBJ2-3|.|13|TRBV20-1|many
TGCAGTGCCAAGTTTCCCAGAACAGATACGCAGTATTTT
CSAKFPRTDTQYF
>TRBJ2-5|TRBD1|14|TRBV5-1|many
TGCGCCAGCACCTGGCGACAGGGGGCAGAGACCCAGTACTTC
CASTWRQGAETQYF
>TRBJ2-1|.|17|TRBV5-1|many
TGCGCCAGCAATATGATACCAGGGACAGGCGGGGGGAATGAGCAGTTCTTC
CASNMIPGTGGGNEQFF
>TRBJ2-5|.|14|TRBV12-3/TRBV12-4|many
TGTGCCAGCAGTCCCGGGACTTACCAAGAGACCCAGTACTTC
CASSPGTYQETQYF
>TRBJ2-5|TRBD1|14|TRBV28|few
TGTGCCAGCAGTCAAGGACAGGTTGGGGAGACCCAGTACTTC
CASSQGQVGETQYF
>TRBJ2-3|TRBD1|15|TRBV20-1|many
TGCAGTGCTAACCCCGGGACAGGGCTCACAGATACGCAGTATTTT
CSANPGTGLTDTQYF
>TRBJ2-5|.|14|TRBV29-1|medium-sized
TGCAGCGTCCTGGGAGGTCAGGGTCAAGAGACCCAGTACTTC
CSVLGGQGQETQYF
>TRBJ2-1|TRBD2|16|TRBV4-1|many
TGCGCCAGCAGCCCCGTAGCGGGGGGCCGGGGGAATGAGCAGTTCTTC
CASSPVAGGRGNEQFF
>TRBJ2-5|.|13|TRBV20-1|.
TGCAGTGCTAGTGGCGGAAGCCAAGAGACCCAGTACTTC
CSASGGSQETQYF
>TRBJ2-3|.|12|TRBV11-3|many
TGTGCCAGCAGCGCCAGTAAAGATACGCAGTATTTT
CASSASKDTQYF
>TRBJ2-2|TRBD2|18|TRBV4-2|many
TGTGCCAGCAGCCAACCCGGACTAGCGGGAAGAAGTAACGGGGAGCTGTTTTTT
CASSQPGLAGRSNGELFF
>TRBJ2-3|TRBD1|15|TRBV7-8|many
TGTGCCAGCAGCCCATCCCGGGACAGGTTTAATACGCAGTATTTT
CASSPSRDRFNTQYF
>TRBJ2-4|TRBD2|14|TRBV20-1|many
TGCAGTGCTCTCCGGGGGGGAGCCAAAAACATTCAGTACTTC
CSALRGGAKNIQYF
>TRBJ1-1|.|12|TRBV5-1|many
TGCGCCAGCAGCCCGTCTGGGGAGGAAGCTTTCTTT
CASSPSGEEAFF
>TRBJ2-2|.|17|TRBV28|many
TGTGCCAGCAGTTCCCCGTTTCGGGGCGCGATAACCGGGGAGCTGTTTTTT
CASSSPFRGAITGELFF
>TRBJ2-5|TRBD2|16|TRBV5-1|few
TGCGCCAGCAGCAGGGGTCCGACTAGCGGGGGCGAGACCCAGTACTTC
CASSRGPTSGGETQYF